The rows below give T cell receptor beta chains drawn from one sample of a study of T cells after yellow fever vaccination. TCRdb fed the 5' RACE reads into MiXCR, producing one record per CDR3 protein. The top ten hold roughly an eighth of the sample, which has nearly 550,000 distinct CDR3 sequences, roughly 19% seen once. The starting material was PBMCs, obtained 15 days after the yellow fever booster vaccination. The receptors were gathered from a man between 25 and 39 years old who received the YFV17D yellow fever vaccine. CDR3s include the opening cysteine and the closing phenylalanine or tryptophan. The order of the fields is CDR3 length, J gene, D gene, clone size, V gene, CDR3 DNA, CDR3 protein. The D gene is left open where the match is weak. For some rows the clone size is stated as once, few or many, or as a class when expanded; others skip it.

14	TRBJ1-2	TRBD1	.	TRBV29-1	TGCAGCGTCTCCGGGACAGGGGGGAGCTATGGCTACACCTTC	CSVSGTGGSYGYTF
13	TRBJ2-1	.	.	TRBV28	TGTGCCAGCAACACTGACCCCGACAATGAGCAGTTCTTC	CASNTDPDNEQFF
15	TRBJ2-1	TRBD2	.	TRBV10-3	TGTGCCATCAAGGTAGGGCGGGAGAGCTACAATGAGCAGTTCTTC	CAIKVGRESYNEQFF
14	TRBJ1-2	.	few	TRBV3-1	TGTGCCAGCAGCCAGGGGACCGCCGTTTATGGCTACACCTTC	CASSQGTAVYGYTF
18	TRBJ2-3	TRBD2	few	TRBV7-7	TGTGCTAGCAGCTTAGTCCCCCGGACTAGCGGGAACACAGATACGCAGTATTTT	CASSLVPRTSGNTDTQYF
16	TRBJ2-4	TRBD2	many	TRBV7-2	TGTGCCAGCAGCCCGGGACTAGCGGGAGGGCAAAACATTCAGTACTTC	CASSPGLAGGQNIQYF
12	TRBJ2-5	.	few	TRBV20-1	TGCAGTGCCAGAAGGGCGCTTGAGACCCAGTACTTC	CSARRALETQYF
15	TRBJ1-3	.	.	TRBV5-1	TGCGCCAGCAGCCCCGCGGAGTACTCTGGAAACACCATATATTTT	CASSPAEYSGNTIYF
21	TRBJ2-1	TRBD2	.	TRBV5-1	TGCGCCAGCAGCTTGTCCGGACTAGCGGGAACGATACGGGGCTCCTACAATGAGCAGTTCTTC	CASSLSGLAGTIRGSYNEQFF
15	TRBJ2-4	.	.	TRBV5-1	TGCGCCAGCAGCTTGGGACAGGTGGACAAAAACATTCAGTACTTC	CASSLGQVDKNIQYF
12	TRBJ2-2	.	many	TRBV12-3/TRBV12-4	TGTGCCAGCAGACGGGTCACCGGGGAGCTGTTTTTT	CASRRVTGELFF
12	TRBJ2-1	TRBD2	few	TRBV20-1	TGCAGTGCACAGACTAGCGGCAATGAGCAGTTCTTC	CSAQTSGNEQFF
14	TRBJ2-5	.	.	TRBV5-6	TGTGCCAGCAGTTCCTTAGCGCAGCAAGAGACCCAGTACTTC	CASSSLAQQETQYF
15	TRBJ1-4	.	.	TRBV2	TGTGCCAGCAGCTTGACAGGTCCGCCTAATGAAAAACTGTTTTTT	CASSLTGPPNEKLFF
14	TRBJ2-5	.	.	TRBV7-2	TGTGCCAGCAGCTTAGCCTGGGATCAGACGACCCAGTACTTC	CASSLAWDQTTQYF
12	TRBJ2-7	TRBD2	.	TRBV28	TGTGCCTTAAACGGGGCTAGCGGAGAGCAGTACTTC	CALNGASGEQYF
17	TRBJ2-2	TRBD2	few	TRBV18	TGTGCCAGCTCACCCCAGACTAGCGGGAAGAACACCGGGGAGCTGTTTTTT	CASSPQTSGKNTGELFF
15	TRBJ2-5	.	few	TRBV4-2	TGTGCCAGCAGCCAGACTTACGAGTTTGTGGGGACCCAGTACTTC	CASSQTYEFVGTQYF
12	TRBJ1-1	TRBD1	few	TRBV2	TGTGCCAGCCTTTGGGACAGGACTGAAGCTTTCTTT	CASLWDRTEAFF
13	TRBJ1-2	.	.	TRBV7-2	TGTGCCAGCAGCCCCCAGCAGTCCTATGGCTACACCTTC	CASSPQQSYGYTF
14	TRBJ2-4	.	.	TRBV4-3	TGCGCCAGCAGCCAAGATCTCGGGCAAAACATTCAGTACTTC	CASSQDLGQNIQYF
16	TRBJ2-2	.	many	TRBV20-1	TGCAGTGCTACTTCTACAGGGTCTAGGGACACCGGGGAGCTGTTTTTT	CSATSTGSRDTGELFF
13	TRBJ2-1	TRBD2	.	TRBV7-2	TGTGCCAGCAGCCGACTAGCGGGATATGAGCAGTTCTTC	CASSRLAGYEQFF
12	TRBJ2-2	.	many	TRBV7-9	TGTGCCAGCAGCTTAGCGGTGGGGGAGCTGTTTTTT	CASSLAVGELFF